The 19 T cell receptor beta chains below were found in one sample sequenced in a study of CD8+CD57+ T cells in acquired aplastic anemia. Using genomic DNA as the template, TCR beta VDJ and CDR3 profiling was carried out. TCRdb reprocessed the reads with MiXCR, giving one entry per CDR3 protein. Of hundreds of thousands of distinct CDR3 sequences listed, 56% were seen once; the top ten hold approximately 8.2%. Input material: sorted CD4+, CD8+, or CD8+CD57+ T cells (not recorded which) from PBMCs. The source of these receptors is a human donor with severe aplastic anemia or a healthy control (not recorded which).

The rearrangement uses TRBV5-1 and TRBJ1-4, with 8 positions matching TRBD1. This CDR3 has 14 amino acids. The junction had 6 bases not matched to a gene; V was cut back by 3 bases and J by 8 bases. Germline CDR1 and CDR2: SGHRS and YFSETQ. The DNA for the CDR3 is TGCGCCAGCAGCTCCCGGACAGGGCCCGAAAAACTGTTTTTT. It codes for CASSSRTGPEKLFF.

V is TRBV30 and J is TRBJ1-6; 7 bases map to TRBD1. Germline CDR1 is GTSNPN and CDR2 is SVGIG (reference sequence). CDR3 length equals 13 residues. The V gene end was trimmed by 7 bases and the J gene end by 7 bases; junction bases not matched to a gene: 7. CDR3 in amino acids: CASREGANSPLHF. CDR3 DNA: TGTGCCTCCCGGGAGGGGGCGAATTCACCCCTCCACTTT.

This clonotype was detected ten times or more. J is TRBJ2-5 and V is TRBV5-1, with D perhaps TRBD2 (7 bases). With 2 bases removed from V and 6 bases from J, the gap between germline ends came to 17 bases. CDR3 length: 15 residues. Germline lookup yields CDR1 SGHRS and CDR2 YFSETQ. CDR3 amino acids: CASSFMGGGEQTQYF. In DNA form, the CDR3 reads TGCGCCAGCAGCTTCATGGGGGGGGGCGAACAGACCCAGTACTTC.

Concerning this clonotype: This may be a read error: a much more frequent sequence differs by one nucleotide. This chain connects TRBV18 to TRBJ2-7; no firm D call. CDR1 KGHSH and CDR2 LQKENI come from the germline V gene. The CDR3 sequence is 12 residues long. CDR3 sequence (DNA): TGTGCCAGCTCACCACCGAATAACGATCAGTACTTC. Amino acids: CASSPPNNDQYF.

The rearrangement uses TRBV7-8 and TRBJ2-3; maybe TRBD2 (6 bases). Germline V lookup: CDR1 SGHVS, CDR2 FQNEAQ. Trimming stripped 3 bases from V and 1 base from J, with 11 bases between. This CDR3 has 15 amino acids. CDR3 nucleotides: TGTGCCAGCAGCTTCCGGAGGGTGGGCACAGATACGCAGTATTTT. This gives the protein CASSFRRVGTDTQYF.

V gene TRBV5-1 combines with J gene TRBJ1-1, with no clear D. Germline V lookup: CDR1 SGHRS, CDR2 YFSETQ. There are 15 residues in the CDR3. V was pared by 0 bases and J by 1 base, with 10 bases between. The CDR3 coding sequence is TGCGCCAGCAGCTTGGTGGATCCGACGAACACTGAAGCTTTCTTT. It yields the protein CASSLVDPTNTEAFF.

V and J are TRBV19 and TRBJ1-3; the D is unclear. The germline V and J ends were trimmed by 7 bases and 2 bases, with 15 bases remaining between them. This CDR3 has 15 residues. CDR1 and CDR2 (germline): LNHDA, SQIVND (reference sequence). The CDR3 DNA sequence: TGTGCCAGTACCCAAGCATCAGAAGCTGGAAACACCATATATTTT. Its protein is CASTQASEAGNTIYF. The variable domain in full, completed from reference TRBV19 and TRBJ1-3, reads DGGITQSPKYLFRKEGQNVTLSCEQNLNHDAMYWYRQDPGQGLRLIYYSQIVNDFQKGDIAEGYSVSREKKESFPLTVTSAQKNPTAFYLCASTQASEAGNTIYFGEGSWLTVV.

Points on this clonotype: The missing conserved phenylalanine or tryptophan at the end of this CDR3 makes a read error likely. The chain is built from TRBV7-6 and TRBJ1-2; a possible D gene is TRBD1 (5 bases). The V gene's germline CDR1 is SGHVS and CDR2 FNYEAQ. The ends were cut back, 1 base at V and 6 bases at J, with 12 bases in the middle. The CDR3 is 14 residues long. The DNA for the CDR3 is TGTGCCAGCAGCTTAGAGGGGACGAACAATGGCTACACCTCC. It translates to CASSLEGTNNGYTS.

The chain employs TRBV5-1 and TRBJ1-6, with no clear D. CDR3 length: 13 residues. In germline, CDR1 is SGHRS, CDR2 YFSETQ. With 1 base removed from V and 6 bases from J, the gap between germline ends came to 5 bases. The DNA for the CDR3 is TGCGCCAGCAGCTTGATGGCTAATTCACCCCTCCACTTT. Protein sequence: CASSLMANSPLHF.

This clonotype was found many times. The chain couples TRBV10-3 to TRBJ2-3; 9 nucleotides line up with TRBD2. Trimming took 0 bases from V and 6 from J; bases not matched to a gene: 7. Germline lookup yields CDR1 ENHRY and CDR2 SYGVKD. The CDR3 spans 16 residues. The CDR3 DNA is TGTGCCATCAGTGAGTCGAGTAGCGGGGGCGTGGATACGCAGTATTTT. It encodes CAISESSSGGVDTQYF.

V gene TRBV20-1 combines with J gene TRBJ1-5; no clear D gene. Trimming took off 6 bases at V and 4 bases at J, with 13 bases between the two ends. Germline V CDR1 and CDR2: DFQATT, SNEGSKA (reference sequence). The CDR3 is made up of 13 amino acids. CDR3 sequence reads: CSAATGENQPQHF. CDR3 DNA sequence: TGCAGTGCCGCGACCGGAGAAAATCAGCCCCAGCATTTT.

This clonotype was seen repeatedly, ten times or more. The V and J genes are TRBV5-6 and TRBJ2-5; possible D gene TRBD1, 5 bases. Germline V gene sequence: CDR1 SGHDT, CDR2 YYEEEE. This CDR3 has 13 amino acids. V was clipped by 0 bases and J by 7 bases, with 10 bases between them. The CDR3 DNA is TGTGCCAGCAGCTTGGCCGCTCAGGGGACCCAGTACTTC. Residues: CASSLAAQGTQYF.

The chain joins TRBV2 to TRBJ2-1, with 10 bases lining up with TRBD2. The CDR3 has 13 amino acids. With 11 bases clipped from V and 7 bases from J, the junction kept 8 bases outside the gene matches. Looked up from germline, CDR1 is SNHLY and CDR2 is FYNNEI. Here the CDR3 DNA reads TGTGCCGGAAGCGGGGGGGCCGAGAATGAGCAGTTCTTC. Its protein product is CAGSGGAENEQFF.

V usage is TRBV19 and J usage is TRBJ1-5; no definite D call. There are 15 residues in the CDR3. Germline V gives CDR1 LNHDA, CDR2 SQIVND (reference sequence). V shed 5 bases and J shed 0 bases, with 11 bases lying between them. The CDR3 nucleotides are TGTGCCAGTAGTCCTTCAGTAGGTAGCAATCAGCCCCAGCATTTT. Translation: CASSPSVGSNQPQHF.

This clonotype was detected ten times or more. This chain joins TRBV20-1 and TRBJ2-7; TRBD1 agrees at 8 bases. This CDR3 region has 12 residues. Germline V gives CDR1 DFQATT, CDR2 SNEGSKA (reference sequence). J was trimmed by 2 bases and V by 3 bases; bases with no gene match: 0. CDR3 DNA sequence: TGCAGTGCTAGGGACAGGGCCTACGAGCAGTACTTC. Amino acids: CSARDRAYEQYF.

Concerning this clonotype: The junction departs from germline at one end; a sequencing error may be responsible. The rearrangement joins TRBV10-3 to TRBJ2-5, with D possibly being TRBD2 (6 bases). The CDR3 extends over 13 amino acids. Germline V CDR1 and CDR2: ENHRY, SYGVKD. DNA of the CDR3: TGTGCATCGGGCGGGACTGCACAAGAGACCCGGTACTTC. Translated, it gives CASGGTAQETRYF.

This clonotype was counted at least ten times. The chain couples TRBV19 to TRBJ1-2; TRBD1 matches 7 bases. CDR1 is LNHDA and CDR2 is SQIVND in the germline V gene (reference sequence). This CDR3 contains 15 residues. The V and J ends lost 3 bases and 1 base, in that order; junction bases with no gene match: 5. Written as DNA, the CDR3 is TGTGCCAGTAGTATTGAACAGGGGATTAACTATGGCTACACCTTC. Its translation is CASSIEQGINYGYTF.

This CDR3 is CASSDQWGGNTIYF. In DNA, the CDR3 is TGCGCCAGCAGCGACCAGTGGGGTGGAAACACCATATATTTT. The gene calls are TRBV10-1 and TRBJ1-3, with D uncertain. The V end lost 6 bases, the J end lost 3 bases, and 12 bases lay between the germline ends. Per germline, CDR1 WNHNN and CDR2 SYGVQD (reference sequence). There are 14 residues in the CDR3.

This rearrangement joins TRBV19 to TRBJ1-1; D unclear. The CDR3 length is 13 residues. The V and J ends lost 8 bases and 0 bases respectively, with 10 bases between them. Germline values: CDR1 LNHDA, CDR2 SQIVND (reference sequence). The CDR3 loop reads CASRRTVNTEAFF. CDR3 DNA sequence: TGTGCCAGTCGAAGGACGGTGAACACTGAAGCTTTCTTT.